A selection of T cell receptor beta chains follows, all from one sample in a study of OX40 agonist ivuxolimab in advanced cancers. Clones were read by immunoSEQ multiplex PCR, and TCRdb kept only the in-frame ones, dropping some. The profile shows 55,000 to 85,000 clones, 80% to 90% of them singletons. The material was CD4+ or CD8+ T cells sorted from blood, obtained in a trial of the OX40 agonist ivuxolimab. The receptors stem from an adult with an advanced solid tumor such as melanoma, head and neck, liver or kidney cancer. The CDR3 runs from the conserved cysteine through the conserved F or W. D genes are given only for firm matches. A clone size is listed for some rows: how often the clone was seen (once, few, many), or a class if it is expanded.

D,size,V,J,CDR3,DNA
-,-,TRBV7-2,TRBJ2-7,CASSQGLREAYEQYF,TGTGCCAGCAGCCAGGGACTCCGAGAGGCCTACGAGCAGTACTTC
-,once,TRBV30,TRBJ2-7,CAWSVLPMGRGSYEQYF,TGTGCCTGGAGTGTACTGCCAATGGGCAGGGGATCCTACGAGCAGTACTTC
-,-,TRBV6-5,TRBJ2-7,CASRGRDYEQYF,TGTGCCAGTCGGGGCAGAGACTACGAGCAGTACTTC
TRBD1,-,TRBV6-5,TRBJ2-7,CASSYADRGYEQYF,TGTGCCAGCAGTTACGCCGACAGGGGTTACGAGCAGTACTTC
-,-,TRBV6-5,TRBJ2-3,CASSYGGSTDTQYF,TGTGCCAGCAGTTACGGGGGAAGCACAGATACGCAGTATTTT
TRBD2,few,TRBV19,TRBJ2-3,CASSITSGRLSTDTQYF,TGTGCCAGTAGTATTACTAGCGGGAGGCTCAGCACAGATACGCAGTATTTT
-,few,TRBV30,TRBJ1-1,CAWSGSVLNTEAFF,TGTGCCTGGAGCGGAAGCGTCCTGAACACTGAAGCTTTCTTT
-,-,TRBV19,TRBJ2-6,CASSMGRAGANVLTF,TGTGCCAGTAGTATGGGGCGGGCTGGGGCCAACGTCCTGACTTTC
-,-,TRBV7-9,TRBJ2-7,CASSWTDYEQYF,TGTGCCAGCAGCTGGACTGACTACGAGCAGTACTTC
TRBD2,-,TRBV4-1,TRBJ2-1,CASSPASGGGREQFF,TGCGCCAGCAGCCCCGCTAGCGGGGGGGGACGAGAGCAGTTCTTC
-,-,TRBV27,TRBJ2-1,CASSKDSFLPADTVNEQFF,TGTGCCAGCAGTAAAGACAGCTTCCTCCCCGCTGATACGGTCAATGAGCAGTTCTTC
TRBD1,-,TRBV5-4,TRBJ1-3,CASSLVGQGVDTIYF,TGTGCCAGCAGCTTGGTGGGACAGGGAGTAGACACCATATATTTT
-,-,TRBV19,TRBJ1-5,CASSKPDDINQPQHF,TGTGCCAGTAGTAAACCAGACGATATCAATCAGCCCCAGCATTTT
-,-,TRBV10-1,TRBJ2-5,CASSLDSLQETQYF,TGCGCCAGCAGCCTGGACAGCCTCCAAGAGACCCAGTACTTC
-,-,TRBV5-5,TRBJ2-7,CASSPTFRYEQYF,TGTGCCAGCAGCCCCACCTTTCGGTACGAGCAGTACTTC
-,-,TRBV5-1,TRBJ2-2,CASSLSRIAGELFF,TGCGCCAGCAGCTTGAGCAGGATCGCCGGGGAGCTGTTTTTT
TRBD1,once,TRBV7-6,TRBJ1-5,CASSLMGQGFNQPQHF,TGTGCCAGCAGCTTAATGGGACAGGGGTTTAATCAGCCCCAGCATTTT
-,-,TRBV2,TRBJ2-7,CASSEGPEQYF,TGTGCCAGCAGTGAAGGCCCTGAGCAGTACTTC
-,-,TRBV2,TRBJ1-5,CASSLFKENWNQPQHF,TGTGCCAGCAGCTTATTTAAGGAGAACTGGAATCAGCCCCAGCATTTT
TRBD2,-,TRBV7-6,TRBJ2-3,CASSLASGTSGRVGDTQYF,TGTGCCAGCAGCTTAGCCTCCGGGACTAGCGGGAGGGTTGGAGATACGCAGTATTTT
TRBD1,-,TRBV7-9,TRBJ2-5,CASSLVRLTGGYLETQYF,TGTGCCAGCAGCTTAGTTCGCTTGACAGGGGGATATCTAGAGACCCAGTACTTC
-,-,TRBV15,TRBJ1-1,CATSNQKGGEAFF,TGTGCCACCAGCAATCAAAAGGGAGGTGAAGCTTTCTTT
TRBD2,once,TRBV19,TRBJ2-1,CASSTTSGRNEQFF,TGTGCCAGTAGTACGACTAGCGGGAGAAATGAGCAGTTCTTC
TRBD2,-,TRBV10-2,TRBJ2-1,CASGTSGRFNEQFF,TGCGCCAGCGGCACTAGCGGGAGATTCAATGAGCAGTTCTTC
-,once,TRBV7-3,TRBJ2-1,CASSLDRNEQFF,TGTGCCAGCAGCCTCGACAGGAATGAGCAGTTCTTC
-,-,TRBV6-5,TRBJ1-1,CASSPHMNTEAFF,TGTGCCAGCAGCCCCCACATGAACACTGAAGCTTTCTTT
-,-,TRBV5-8,TRBJ2-2,CASSLGALANTGELFF,TGTGCCAGCAGCTTGGGGGCCCTCGCGAACACCGGGGAGCTGTTTTTT
-,-,TRBV7-7,TRBJ2-2,CASSGDAGSGELFF,TGTGCCAGCAGCGGCGACGCGGGGTCCGGGGAGCTGTTTTTT
-,-,TRBV18,TRBJ2-7,CASSPRTTSYEQYF,TGTGCCAGCTCACCGAGGACTACCTCCTACGAGCAGTACTTC
-,-,TRBV15,TRBJ2-6,CATSRSGSGANVLTF,TGTGCCACCAGCAGATCCGGATCTGGGGCCAACGTCCTGACTTTC
-,-,TRBV21-1,TRBJ2-1,CASSKEEGTSPYNEQFF,TGTGCCAGCAGCAAAGAGGAAGGGACTAGCCCCTACAATGAGCAGTTCTTC
-,-,TRBV7-9,TRBJ1-2,CASSLVGTYGYTF,TGTGCCAGCAGCTTAGTTGGCACCTATGGCTACACCTTC
-,-,TRBV7-9,TRBJ2-3,CASSRQSTATDTQYF,TGTGCCAGCAGTCGACAGTCCACAGCTACAGATACGCAGTATTTT
TRBD1,-,TRBV15,TRBJ1-5,CATSRDWGTAQSQHF,TGTGCCACCAGCAGAGATTGGGGGACAGCCCAGTCCCAGCATTTT
-,-,TRBV29-1,TRBJ1-5,CSAQDGGGQPQHF,TGCAGCGCCCAAGATGGGGGTGGGCAGCCCCAGCATTTT
TRBD2,-,TRBV2,TRBJ2-7,CASSSLQTSGGAKYSYEQYF,TGTGCCAGCAGTTCCCTTCAAACTAGCGGGGGGGCAAAATACTCCTACGAGCAGTACTTC
-,-,TRBV9,TRBJ1-3,CASSGDLSGNTIYF,TGTGCCAGCAGCGGAGACCTCTCTGGAAACACCATATATTTT
TRBD2,-,TRBV25-1,TRBJ2-1,CASTGTSGRMNEQFF,TGTGCCAGCACAGGGACTAGCGGGAGGATGAATGAGCAGTTCTTC
-,-,TRBV7-9,TRBJ1-2,CASSFRRGGSSNYGYTF,TGTGCCAGCAGCTTCCGCCGGGGGGGCAGTTCTAACTATGGCTACACCTTC
-,once,TRBV30,TRBJ1-2,CAWRSNILSGYTF,TGTGCCTGGAGATCAAACATACTCTCTGGCTACACCTTC
TRBD1,-,TRBV30,TRBJ2-7,CAWSGTGYEQYF,TGTGCCTGGAGTGGGACAGGGTACGAGCAGTACTTC
TRBD2,-,TRBV28,TRBJ2-5,CASSPGGAGSETQYF,TGTGCCAGCAGCCCGGGGGGGGCAGGGTCAGAGACCCAGTACTTC
-,-,TRBV2,TRBJ1-3,CASSPGPRNTIYF,TGTGCCAGCAGCCCGGGGCCTAGAAACACCATATATTTT
-,-,TRBV11-3,TRBJ2-3,CASSLGRVTTDTQYF,TGTGCCAGCAGCTTAGGCAGGGTGACCACAGATACGCAGTATTTT
-,-,TRBV1,TRBJ1-6,CTSSQGGGAPNSPLHF,TGCACCAGCAGCCAAGGAGGGGGGGCACCCAATTCACCCCTCCACTTT
TRBD1,few,TRBV19,TRBJ1-1,CASRVTGGTEAFF,TGTGCCAGTAGGGTCACAGGGGGCACTGAAGCTTTCTTT
TRBD2,-,TRBV7-7,TRBJ2-5,CASSPGLAGETQYF,TGTGCCAGCAGCCCGGGACTAGCTGGCGAGACCCAGTACTTC
-,-,TRBV5-1,TRBJ1-3,CASSLEVVDSGNTIYF,TGCGCCAGCAGCTTGGAGGTGGTGGACTCTGGAAACACCATATATTTT
-,few,TRBV11-1,TRBJ1-5,CASSFGGDQPQHF,TGTGCCAGCAGCTTCGGGGGGGATCAGCCCCAGCATTTT
-,-,TRBV2,TRBJ1-3,CASTRGPYSGNTIYF,TGTGCCAGCACTCGAGGGCCGTACTCTGGAAACACCATATATTTT
TRBD2,-,TRBV6-5,TRBJ2-1,CASSTGTSGAYEQFF,TGTGCCAGCAGTACCGGGACTAGCGGGGCCTATGAGCAGTTCTTC
-,-,TRBV6-6,TRBJ2-5,CASSYSRERTQYF,TGTGCCAGCAGTTACAGCAGGGAAAGGACCCAGTACTTC
TRBD1,-,TRBV30,TRBJ2-3,CAWTQGVLGTQYF,TGTGCCTGGACCCAGGGGGTGCTAGGTACGCAGTATTTT
-,few,TRBV7-3,TRBJ2-7,CASSESGSYEQYF,TGTGCCAGCAGCGAATCCGGTTCCTACGAGCAGTACTTC
TRBD2,-,TRBV5-1,TRBJ2-5,CASSPGGGWGETQYF,TGCGCCAGCAGCCCGGGGGGAGGTTGGGGAGAGACCCAGTACTTC
-,-,TRBV7-2,TRBJ2-5,CASSLAGVSETQYF,TGTGCCAGCAGCTTAGCGGGGGTTTCGGAGACCCAGTACTTC
-,-,TRBV18,TRBJ2-2,CASSPGRAGTGELFF,TGTGCCAGCTCCCCCGGCAGGGCAGGCACCGGGGAGCTGTTTTTT
-,-,TRBV5-5,TRBJ1-1,CASSLALENTEAFF,TGTGCCAGCAGCTTGGCGCTAGAGAACACTGAAGCTTTCTTT
-,once,TRBV2,TRBJ2-7,CASCWDKGYFVQYF,TGTGCCAGCTGCTGGGACAAGGGGTACTTCGTGCAGTACTTC